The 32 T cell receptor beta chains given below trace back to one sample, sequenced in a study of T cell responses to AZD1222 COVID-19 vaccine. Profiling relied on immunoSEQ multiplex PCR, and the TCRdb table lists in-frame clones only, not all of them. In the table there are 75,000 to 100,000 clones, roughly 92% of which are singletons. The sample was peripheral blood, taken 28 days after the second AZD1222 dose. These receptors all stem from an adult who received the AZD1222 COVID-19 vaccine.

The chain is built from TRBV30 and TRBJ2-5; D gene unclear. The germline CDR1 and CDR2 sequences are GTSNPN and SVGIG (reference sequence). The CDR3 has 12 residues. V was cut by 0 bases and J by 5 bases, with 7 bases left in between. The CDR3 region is CAWSVGKETQYF. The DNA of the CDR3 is TGTGCCTGGAGTGTTGGCAAGGAGACCCAGTACTTC.

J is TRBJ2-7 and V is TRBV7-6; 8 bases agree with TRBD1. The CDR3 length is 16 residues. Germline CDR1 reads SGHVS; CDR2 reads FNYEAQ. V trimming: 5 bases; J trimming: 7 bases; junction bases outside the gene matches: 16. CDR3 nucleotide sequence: TGTGCCAGCAGCCCCGGAGGGACAGGCTTCGCTCAAGAGCAGTACTTC. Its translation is CASSPGGTGFAQEQYF.

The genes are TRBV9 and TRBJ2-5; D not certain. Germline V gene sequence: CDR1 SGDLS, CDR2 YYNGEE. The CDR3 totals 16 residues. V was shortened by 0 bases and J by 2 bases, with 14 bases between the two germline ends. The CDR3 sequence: CASSVAPQSRQETQYF. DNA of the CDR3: TGTGCCAGCAGCGTAGCCCCCCAGAGTCGACAAGAGACCCAGTACTTC.

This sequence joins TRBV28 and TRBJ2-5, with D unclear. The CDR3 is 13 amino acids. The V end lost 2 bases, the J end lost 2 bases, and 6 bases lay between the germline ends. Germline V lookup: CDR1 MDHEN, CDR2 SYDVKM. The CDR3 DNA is TGTGCCAGCAGTTTAATCAGGCAAGAGACCCAGTACTTC. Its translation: CASSLIRQETQYF.

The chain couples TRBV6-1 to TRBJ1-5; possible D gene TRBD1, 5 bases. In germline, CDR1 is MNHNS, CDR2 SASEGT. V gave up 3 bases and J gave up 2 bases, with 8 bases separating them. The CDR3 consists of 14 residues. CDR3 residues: CASSDREGNQPQHF. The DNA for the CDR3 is TGTGCCAGCAGTGACAGGGAGGGCAATCAGCCCCAGCATTTT.

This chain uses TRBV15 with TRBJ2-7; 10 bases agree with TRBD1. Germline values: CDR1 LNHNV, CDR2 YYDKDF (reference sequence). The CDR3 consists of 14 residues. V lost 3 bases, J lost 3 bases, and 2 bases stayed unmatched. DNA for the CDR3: TGTGCCACCAGCAGGGACAGGGGGGTCTACGAGCAGTACTTC. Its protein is CATSRDRGVYEQYF. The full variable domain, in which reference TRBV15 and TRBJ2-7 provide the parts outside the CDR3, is DAMVIQNPRYQVTQFGKPVTLSCSQTLNHNVMYWYQQKSSQAPKLLFHYYDKDFNNEADTPDNFQSRRPNTSFCFLDIRSPGLGDTAMYLCATSRDRGVYEQYFGPGTRLTVT.

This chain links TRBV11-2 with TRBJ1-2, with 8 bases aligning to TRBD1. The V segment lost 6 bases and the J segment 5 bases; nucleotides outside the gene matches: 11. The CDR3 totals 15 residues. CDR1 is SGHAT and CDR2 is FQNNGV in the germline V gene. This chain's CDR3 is CASRNSGQAHYGYTF. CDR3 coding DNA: TGTGCCAGCAGAAACTCGGGACAGGCCCATTATGGCTACACCTTC.

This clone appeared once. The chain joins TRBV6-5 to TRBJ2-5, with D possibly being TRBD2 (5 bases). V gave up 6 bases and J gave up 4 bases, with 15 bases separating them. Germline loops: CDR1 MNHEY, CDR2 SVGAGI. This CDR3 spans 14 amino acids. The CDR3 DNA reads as TGTGCCAGCAGGGTCGAGCGGTTGGGAGAGACCCAGTACTTC. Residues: CASRVERLGETQYF.

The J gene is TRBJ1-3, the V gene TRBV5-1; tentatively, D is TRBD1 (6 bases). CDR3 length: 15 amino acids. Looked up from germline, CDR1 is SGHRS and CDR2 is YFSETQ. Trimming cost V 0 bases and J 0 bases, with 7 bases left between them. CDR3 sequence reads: CASSLGTDSGNTIYF. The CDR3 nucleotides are TGCGCCAGCAGCTTGGGGACAGACTCTGGAAACACCATATATTTT.

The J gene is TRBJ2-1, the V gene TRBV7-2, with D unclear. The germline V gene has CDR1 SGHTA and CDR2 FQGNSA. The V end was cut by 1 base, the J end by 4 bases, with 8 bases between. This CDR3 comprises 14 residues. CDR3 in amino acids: CASSLGQKYNEQFF. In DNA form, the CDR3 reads TGTGCCAGCAGCTTAGGGCAGAAGTACAATGAGCAGTTCTTC.

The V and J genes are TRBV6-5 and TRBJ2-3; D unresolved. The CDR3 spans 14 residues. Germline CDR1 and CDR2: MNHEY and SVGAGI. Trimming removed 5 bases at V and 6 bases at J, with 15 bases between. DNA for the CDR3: TGTGCCAGCAGTATCTCATGGTGGGCGGATACGCAGTATTTT. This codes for CASSISWWADTQYF.

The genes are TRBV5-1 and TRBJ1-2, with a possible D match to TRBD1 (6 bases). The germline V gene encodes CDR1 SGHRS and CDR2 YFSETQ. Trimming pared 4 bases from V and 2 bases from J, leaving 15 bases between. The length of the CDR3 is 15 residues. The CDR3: CASSREGVTNYGYTF. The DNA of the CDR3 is TGCGCCAGCAGCCGAGAGGGGGTGACCAACTATGGCTACACCTTC. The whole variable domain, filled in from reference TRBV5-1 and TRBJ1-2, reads KAGVTQTPRYLIKTRGQQVTLSCSPISGHRSVSWYQQTPGQGLQFLFEYFSETQRNKGNFPGRFSGRQFSNSRSEMNVSTLELGDSALYLCASSREGVTNYGYTFGSGTRLTVV.

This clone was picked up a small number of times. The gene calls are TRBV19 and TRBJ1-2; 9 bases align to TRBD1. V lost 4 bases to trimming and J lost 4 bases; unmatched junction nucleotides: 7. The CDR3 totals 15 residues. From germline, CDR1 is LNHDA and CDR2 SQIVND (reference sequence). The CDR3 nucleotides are TGTGCCAGTAGTAACCAGGGACAGGGCACCTATGGCTACACCTTC. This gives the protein CASSNQGQGTYGYTF.

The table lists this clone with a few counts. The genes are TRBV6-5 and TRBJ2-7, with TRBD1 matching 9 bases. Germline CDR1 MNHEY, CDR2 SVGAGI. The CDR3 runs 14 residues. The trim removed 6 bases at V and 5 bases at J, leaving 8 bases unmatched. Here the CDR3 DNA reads TGTGCCAGCAGCTCAGGGGGGACAGGGAACGAGCAGTACTTC. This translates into CASSSGGTGNEQYF.

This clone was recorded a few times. The CDR3 here is CASSQGLNQPQHF. The DNA for the CDR3 is TGTGCCAGCAGCCAAGGACTTAATCAGCCCCAGCATTTT. The chain carries TRBV3-1 (or the pseudogene TRBV3-2) and TRBJ1-5, with D hard to call. From germline, CDR1 is LGHDT and CDR2 YNNKEL (reference sequence). V shed 1 base and J shed 4 bases, with 5 bases lying between them. CDR3 length equals 13 residues.

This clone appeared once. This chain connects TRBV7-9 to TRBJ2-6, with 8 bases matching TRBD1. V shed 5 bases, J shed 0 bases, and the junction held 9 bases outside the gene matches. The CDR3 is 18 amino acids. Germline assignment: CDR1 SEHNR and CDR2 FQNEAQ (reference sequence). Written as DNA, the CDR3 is TGTGCCAGCAGCCCCCGACAGGGGCTAATCTCTGGGGCCAACGTCCTGACTTTC. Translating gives CASSPRQGLISGANVLTF.

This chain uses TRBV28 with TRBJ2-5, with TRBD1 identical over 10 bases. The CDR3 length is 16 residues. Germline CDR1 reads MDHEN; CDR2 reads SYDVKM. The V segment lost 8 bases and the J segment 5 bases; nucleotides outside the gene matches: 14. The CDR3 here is CASQNRGQGKRETQYF. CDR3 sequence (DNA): TGTGCCAGCCAGAACCGGGGACAGGGGAAGAGGGAGACCCAGTACTTC.

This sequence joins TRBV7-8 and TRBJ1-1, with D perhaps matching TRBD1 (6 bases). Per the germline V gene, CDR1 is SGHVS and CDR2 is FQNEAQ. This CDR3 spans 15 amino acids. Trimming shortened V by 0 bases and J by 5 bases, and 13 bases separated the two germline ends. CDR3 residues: CASSLAMQGRTEAFF. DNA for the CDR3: TGTGCCAGCAGCTTAGCGATGCAGGGGAGGACTGAAGCTTTCTTT.

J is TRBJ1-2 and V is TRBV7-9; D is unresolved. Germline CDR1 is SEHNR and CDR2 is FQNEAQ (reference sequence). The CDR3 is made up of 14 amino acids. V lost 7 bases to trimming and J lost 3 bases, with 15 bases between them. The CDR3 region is CASTVTGSHYGYTF. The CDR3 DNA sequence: TGTGCCAGCACCGTCACGGGGAGTCACTATGGCTACACCTTC.

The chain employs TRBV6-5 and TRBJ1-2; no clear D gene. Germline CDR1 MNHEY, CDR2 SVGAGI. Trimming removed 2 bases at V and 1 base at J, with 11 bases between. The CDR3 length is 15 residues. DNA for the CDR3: TGTGCCAGCAGTTACCGCGGCAACCTTAACTATGGCTACACCTTC. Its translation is CASSYRGNLNYGYTF.

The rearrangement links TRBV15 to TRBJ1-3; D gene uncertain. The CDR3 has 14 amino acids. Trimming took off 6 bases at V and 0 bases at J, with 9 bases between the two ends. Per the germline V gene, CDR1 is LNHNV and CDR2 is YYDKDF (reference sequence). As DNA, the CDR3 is TGTGCCACCAGGGGTAGGTCCTCTGGAAACACCATATATTTT. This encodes CATRGRSSGNTIYF.

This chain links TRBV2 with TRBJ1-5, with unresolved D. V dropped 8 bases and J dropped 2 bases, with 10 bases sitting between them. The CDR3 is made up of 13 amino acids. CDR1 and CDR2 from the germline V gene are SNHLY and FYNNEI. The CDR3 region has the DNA TGTGCCAGCTCTAGTTGGGGCAATCAGCCCCAGCATTTT. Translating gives CASSSWGNQPQHF.

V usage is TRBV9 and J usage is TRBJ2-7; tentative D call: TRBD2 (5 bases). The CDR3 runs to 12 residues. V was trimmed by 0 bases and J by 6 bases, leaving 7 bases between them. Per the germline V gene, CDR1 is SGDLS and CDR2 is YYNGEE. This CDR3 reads CASSVGGGEQYF. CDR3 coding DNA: TGTGCCAGCAGCGTAGGAGGAGGCGAGCAGTACTTC.

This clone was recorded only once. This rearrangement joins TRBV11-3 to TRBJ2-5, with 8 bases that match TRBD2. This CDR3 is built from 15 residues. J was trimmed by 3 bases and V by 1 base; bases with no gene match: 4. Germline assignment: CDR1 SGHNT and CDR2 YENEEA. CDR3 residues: CASSLGSGVEETQYF. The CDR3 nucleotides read TGTGCCAGCAGCTTAGGTAGCGGGGTGGAAGAGACCCAGTACTTC.

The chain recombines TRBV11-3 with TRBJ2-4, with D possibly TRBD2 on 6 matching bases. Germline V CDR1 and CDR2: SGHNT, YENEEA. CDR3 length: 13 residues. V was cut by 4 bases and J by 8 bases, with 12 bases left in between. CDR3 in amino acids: CASSSREKDIQYF. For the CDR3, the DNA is TGTGCCAGCAGCTCCCGGGAGAAGGACATTCAGTACTTC.

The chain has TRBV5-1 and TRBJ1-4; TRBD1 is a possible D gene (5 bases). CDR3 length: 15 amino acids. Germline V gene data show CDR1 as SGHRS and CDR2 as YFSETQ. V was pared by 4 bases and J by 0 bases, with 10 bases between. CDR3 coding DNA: TGCGCCAGCAGCATAGGGACGGCAACTAATGAAAAACTGTTTTTT. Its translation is CASSIGTATNEKLFF.

The chain's CDR3 is CASSFTGTPFYNEQFF. The CDR3 DNA reads as TGTGCCAGCAGCTTTACCGGGACACCCTTCTACAATGAGCAGTTCTTC. This chain uses TRBV7-3 with TRBJ2-1; a weak D match, TRBD1 (6 bases). The CDR3 loop spans 16 amino acids. Germline CDR1 is SGHTA and CDR2 is FQGTGA. Trimming pared 3 bases from V and 3 bases from J, leaving 15 bases between.

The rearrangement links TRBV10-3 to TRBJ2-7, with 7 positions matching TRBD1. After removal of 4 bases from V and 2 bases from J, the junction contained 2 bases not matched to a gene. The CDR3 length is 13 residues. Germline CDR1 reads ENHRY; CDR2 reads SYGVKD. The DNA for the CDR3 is TGTGCCATCAGTGCGGGACAGCCCTACGAGCAGTACTTC. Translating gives CAISAGQPYEQYF.

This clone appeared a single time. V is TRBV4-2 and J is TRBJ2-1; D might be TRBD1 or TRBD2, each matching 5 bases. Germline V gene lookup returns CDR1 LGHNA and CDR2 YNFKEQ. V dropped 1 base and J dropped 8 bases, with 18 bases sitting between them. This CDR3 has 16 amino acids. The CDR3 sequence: CASSQVGGSGLDEQFF. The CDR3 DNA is TGTGCCAGCAGCCAAGTGGGCGGCTCGGGGCTTGATGAGCAGTTCTTC.

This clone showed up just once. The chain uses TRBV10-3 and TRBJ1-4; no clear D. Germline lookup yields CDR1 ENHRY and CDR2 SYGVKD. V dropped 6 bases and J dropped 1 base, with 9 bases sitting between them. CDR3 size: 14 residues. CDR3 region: CAIRKDGTNEKLFF. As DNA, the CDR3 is TGTGCCATCAGGAAAGATGGAACTAATGAAAAACTGTTTTTT.

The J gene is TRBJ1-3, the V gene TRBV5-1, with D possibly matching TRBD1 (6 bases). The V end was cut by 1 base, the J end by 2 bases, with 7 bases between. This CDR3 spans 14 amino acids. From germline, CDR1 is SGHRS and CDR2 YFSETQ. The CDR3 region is CASSLNRAGNTIYF. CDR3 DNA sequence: TGCGCCAGCAGCTTGAACAGGGCTGGAAACACCATATATTTT.

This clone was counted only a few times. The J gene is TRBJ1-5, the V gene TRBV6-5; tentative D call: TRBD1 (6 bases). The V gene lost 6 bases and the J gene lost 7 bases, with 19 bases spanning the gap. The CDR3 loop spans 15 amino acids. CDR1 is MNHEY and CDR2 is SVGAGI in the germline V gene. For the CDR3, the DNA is TGTGCCAGCAGCGAGGGATTCGGGGGCTGGCAGCCCCAGCATTTT. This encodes CASSEGFGGWQPQHF.